Listed below are T cell receptor beta chains from one sample, sequenced in a study of siplizumab effects on memory and regulatory T cells. Sequencing used immunoSEQ multiplex PCR; TCRdb keeps in-frame clones, though not all of them. The repertoire holds about 110,000 clones, with around nine tenths as singletons. The source material was CD4+ T cells sorted from blood. Receptor source: a human donor in good health. The CDR3 runs from the conserved cysteine through the conserved F or W. Fields, in order: J gene, V gene, clone size, D gene, CDR3 DNA, CDR3 protein. D genes are given only for firm matches. Expanded clones get a size class; other rows say once, few or many, or leave the size out.

J: TRBJ1-3; V: TRBV6-1; size: -; D: -; DNA: TGTGCCAGCAGTGAAAGTATAGGCTTAGGAAACACCATATATTTT; CDR3: CASSESIGLGNTIYF
J: TRBJ2-1; V: TRBV10-2; size: -; D: -; DNA: TGCGCCAGCAGTGTAGGTAGGGGATATGAGCAGTTCTTC; CDR3: CASSVGRGYEQFF
J: TRBJ1-2; V: TRBV6-1; size: -; D: TRBD1; DNA: TGTGCCAGCAGTGACCAGACAGGGTACTATGGCTACACCTTC; CDR3: CASSDQTGYYGYTF
J: TRBJ2-7; V: TRBV18; size: -; D: TRBD1; DNA: TGTGCCAGCTCACCGGGACAGAGCTCCTACGAGCAGTACTTC; CDR3: CASSPGQSSYEQYF
J: TRBJ2-5; V: TRBV5-8; size: -; D: -; DNA: TGTGCCAGCAGCTTGAACCTCGGGATTGAAGAGACCCAGTACTTC; CDR3: CASSLNLGIEETQYF
J: TRBJ2-7; V: TRBV10-3; size: -; D: TRBD1; DNA: TGTGCCATCAGTGAGTCTTTAGGGACAGGTTCCTACGAGCAGTACTTC; CDR3: CAISESLGTGSYEQYF
J: TRBJ2-1; V: TRBV7-2; size: -; D: TRBD2; DNA: TGTGCCAGCAGCTTATTCCTAGCGGGAGGGTGGGCTGAGCAGTTCTTC; CDR3: CASSLFLAGGWAEQFF
J: TRBJ2-3; V: TRBV19; size: once; D: TRBD2; DNA: TGTGCCAGCTGTGACAGAGCGGGAGCGGCAGATACGCAGTATTTT; CDR3: CASCDRAGAADTQYF
J: TRBJ2-1; V: TRBV2; size: -; D: -; DNA: TGTGCGATCCAACAGAAGAGCTCCTACAATGAGCAGTTCTTC; CDR3: CAIQQKSSYNEQFF
J: TRBJ1-2; V: TRBV7-2; size: once; D: TRBD1; DNA: TGTGCCAGCAGCTACCCGGGACAGGGAGGGGATGGCTACACCTTC; CDR3: CASSYPGQGGDGYTF
J: TRBJ1-5; V: TRBV6-1; size: -; D: TRBD1; DNA: TGTGCCAGCGTCCTCCGGGACAGGCGAAATCAGCCCCAGCATTTT; CDR3: CASVLRDRRNQPQHF
J: TRBJ1-4; V: TRBV6-5; size: -; D: TRBD1; DNA: TGTGCCAGCAGTTACCTGGGAACAGGGGATGGAAAACTGTTTTTT; CDR3: CASSYLGTGDGKLFF
J: TRBJ1-2; V: TRBV27; size: -; D: -; DNA: TGTGCCAGCAGTTTATCCGGTGGGATCCAGGGTAGCGGCTACACCTTC; CDR3: CASSLSGGIQGSGYTF
J: TRBJ1-5; V: TRBV21-1; size: -; D: -; DNA: TGTGCCAGCAGCAAGGGACAGGGGGCGGGCAATCAGCCCCAGCATTTT; CDR3: CASSKGQGAGNQPQHF
J: TRBJ2-1; V: TRBV18; size: -; D: -; DNA: TGTGCCAGCTCACCACCGGCAAGCGGCTATGAGCAGTTCTTC; CDR3: CASSPPASGYEQFF
J: TRBJ1-2; V: TRBV7-9; size: -; D: -; DNA: TGTGCCAGCAGCCCGGAAAATGGAGTTAGTGGCTACACCTTC; CDR3: CASSPENGVSGYTF
J: TRBJ2-2; V: TRBV6-1; size: -; D: -; DNA: TGTGCCAGCAGTGAACTTGCGAACACCGGGGAGCTGTTTTTT; CDR3: CASSELANTGELFF
J: TRBJ2-2; V: TRBV28; size: once; D: -; DNA: TGTGCCAGCAGTTTACCACCCACCGGGGAGCTGTTTTTT; CDR3: CASSLPPTGELFF
J: TRBJ1-3; V: TRBV9; size: -; D: TRBD1; DNA: TGTGCCGGACAGGGTCCAGGAAACACCATATATTTT; CDR3: CAGQGPGNTIYF
J: TRBJ2-7; V: TRBV5-1; size: -; D: TRBD1; DNA: TGCGCCAGCAGCCTTTCGACAGGGGGGATTTACGAGCAGTACTTC; CDR3: CASSLSTGGIYEQYF